The source of this T cell receptor (beta chain) is a study of regulatory T cells in long-lasting Graves disease. Study as a whole: Graves' patients who were just diagnosed had used antithyroid drugs for under 3 months.

The authors built TCR beta libraries using iRepertoire HTBI primers and Arm-PCR of CDR3 regions. Each CDR3 protein gets one entry after TCRdb re-called the multiplex PCR reads with MiXCR. This sample has 550,000 or so distinct CDR3 sequences; approximately 12% occur once, and the top ten carry more than 8%. At least ten counts were recorded for this clonotype. V lost 6 bases and J lost 8, with 14 bases in between. Per germline, CDR1 SNHLY and CDR2 FYNNEI. The CDR3 has 13 amino acids. Time point denoted: newly diagnosed GD, antithyroid drugs for less than 3 months. Construction of the TCR library relied on RNA isolated from PBMCs. This sample was shared with a second study, whose subject was T cells in Graves' hyperthyroidism and ophthalmopathy. That paper adds: The HTBI primer set was used in a first-round RT-PCR of the TCR CDR3. Using 13 V-J features, a model discriminated ophthalmopathy from stable hyperthyroidism.

The sequencing here drew on peripheral blood mononuclear cells (PBMCs), taken at new diagnosis, from a patient treated with antithyroid drugs. The TCR originated in a woman in her 30s with Graves disease. This chain connects TRBV2 to TRBJ2-1; D is unresolved. The CDR3: CASRDRGVDEQFF. The CDR3 DNA is TGTGCCAGCAGGGACCGAGGAGTCGATGAGCAGTTCTTC.